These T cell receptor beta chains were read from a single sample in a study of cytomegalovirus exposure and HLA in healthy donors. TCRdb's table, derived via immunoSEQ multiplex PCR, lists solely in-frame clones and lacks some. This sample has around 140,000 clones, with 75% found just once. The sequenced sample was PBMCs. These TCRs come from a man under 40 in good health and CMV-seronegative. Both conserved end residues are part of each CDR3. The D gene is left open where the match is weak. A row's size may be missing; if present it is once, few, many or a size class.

cdr3_nt: TGTGCCAGCTCATTGCGGGGACAGCTCGAAGAGACCCAGTACTTC; cdr3_aa: CASSLRGQLEETQYF; j_call: TRBJ2-5; v_call: TRBV18; clone_size: .; d_call: .
cdr3_nt: TGTGCCAGCAGTTTACGACAGATTAACACTGAAGCTTTCTTT; cdr3_aa: CASSLRQINTEAFF; j_call: TRBJ1-1; v_call: TRBV28; clone_size: .; d_call: .
cdr3_nt: TGCGCCAGCAGCCCGGTCCGGGACAGTTACTACAATGAGCAGTTCTTC; cdr3_aa: CASSPVRDSYYNEQFF; j_call: TRBJ2-1; v_call: TRBV5-1; clone_size: .; d_call: TRBD1
cdr3_nt: TGTGCCAGCAGCCTTGGACTAGCGGCCACCGGGGAGCTGTTTTTT; cdr3_aa: CASSLGLAATGELFF; j_call: TRBJ2-2; v_call: TRBV5-8; clone_size: once; d_call: TRBD2
cdr3_nt: TGTGCCTCGGGTAGGGGGCACTCCTACGAGCAGTACTTC; cdr3_aa: CASGRGHSYEQYF; j_call: TRBJ2-7; v_call: TRBV30; clone_size: .; d_call: TRBD1
cdr3_nt: TGTGCCAGCAGTCCCAGGAACACCGGGGAGCTGTTTTTT; cdr3_aa: CASSPRNTGELFF; j_call: TRBJ2-2; v_call: TRBV28; clone_size: .; d_call: .
cdr3_nt: TGTGCCAGCAGTGCAAACAGGGGGGCGGACGCCGGGGAGCTGTTTTTT; cdr3_aa: CASSANRGADAGELFF; j_call: TRBJ2-2; v_call: TRBV28; clone_size: .; d_call: TRBD1
cdr3_nt: TGTGCCAGCAGCTTAGGCGGGGGGGGCTACAATGAGCAGTTCTTC; cdr3_aa: CASSLGGGGYNEQFF; j_call: TRBJ2-1; v_call: TRBV7-3; clone_size: .; d_call: TRBD2
cdr3_nt: TGTGCCAGCAGTCCCGGGACAGGAGGAACTGAAGCTTTCTTT; cdr3_aa: CASSPGTGGTEAFF; j_call: TRBJ1-1; v_call: TRBV6-6; clone_size: .; d_call: TRBD1
cdr3_nt: TGTGCCAGCAGCGTAGGGGGGCAGGGAGAGAGCTATGGCTACACCTTC; cdr3_aa: CASSVGGQGESYGYTF; j_call: TRBJ1-2; v_call: TRBV9; clone_size: .; d_call: .
cdr3_nt: TGTGCCAGCAGCTCCGGGGGGGGCGGGTATGGCTACACCTTC; cdr3_aa: CASSSGGGGYGYTF; j_call: TRBJ1-2; v_call: TRBV7-6; clone_size: .; d_call: .
cdr3_nt: TGTGCCAGCAGCCCCCCAAGAGGGGGCGGCTCAAATGAGCAGTTCTTC; cdr3_aa: CASSPPRGGGSNEQFF; j_call: TRBJ2-1; v_call: TRBV4-2; clone_size: .; d_call: TRBD1
cdr3_nt: TGCGCCAGCAGCTTGGTAGGGGTTGGGGCCAACGTCCTGACTTTC; cdr3_aa: CASSLVGVGANVLTF; j_call: TRBJ2-6; v_call: TRBV5-1; clone_size: .; d_call: .
cdr3_nt: TGCAGTGCTGAGTCCACTGAAGCTTTCTTT; cdr3_aa: CSAESTEAFF; j_call: TRBJ1-1; v_call: TRBV20-1; clone_size: .; d_call: .
cdr3_nt: TGTGCCAGCTCACCTATCGACAGGGGAGCAACTAATGAAAAACTGTTTTTT; cdr3_aa: CASSPIDRGATNEKLFF; j_call: TRBJ1-4; v_call: TRBV18; clone_size: .; d_call: TRBD1
cdr3_nt: TGTGCCATCCCAGGGGGCACCGCCTACGAGCAGTACTTC; cdr3_aa: CAIPGGTAYEQYF; j_call: TRBJ2-7; v_call: TRBV11-3; clone_size: .; d_call: TRBD1
cdr3_nt: TGTGCCAGCAGCTTGCGCCCCGAGGCAGATACGCAGTATTTT; cdr3_aa: CASSLRPEADTQYF; j_call: TRBJ2-3; v_call: TRBV5-6; clone_size: once; d_call: .
cdr3_nt: TGTGCCAGAAGCTTACAGCGGTTGGCCTACGAGCAGTACTTC; cdr3_aa: CARSLQRLAYEQYF; j_call: TRBJ2-7; v_call: TRBV7-5; clone_size: few; d_call: .
cdr3_nt: TGTGCCAGCAGTCTAGGGGGAGGGGGTCCGTACGAGCAGTACTTC; cdr3_aa: CASSLGGGGPYEQYF; j_call: TRBJ2-7; v_call: TRBV25-1; clone_size: few; d_call: .
cdr3_nt: TGTGCCAGCAGCTTAGCGCGTGGACAGACAAATTCACCCCTCCACTTT; cdr3_aa: CASSLARGQTNSPLHF; j_call: TRBJ1-6; v_call: TRBV7-8; clone_size: .; d_call: .
cdr3_nt: TGTGCCAGCAGCCCGGGACAAACCTATTCCTATGGCTACACCTTC; cdr3_aa: CASSPGQTYSYGYTF; j_call: TRBJ1-2; v_call: TRBV5-8; clone_size: .; d_call: .
cdr3_nt: TGTGCCAGCAGCCCTCGGGTCGTCAACACCGGGGAGCTGTTTTTT; cdr3_aa: CASSPRVVNTGELFF; j_call: TRBJ2-2; v_call: TRBV9; clone_size: .; d_call: .
cdr3_nt: TGTGCCAGCAGGCCGGGACAGGGGGGTGTAGGTGAGCAGTTCTTC; cdr3_aa: CASRPGQGGVGEQFF; j_call: TRBJ2-1; v_call: TRBV6-6; clone_size: .; d_call: TRBD1
cdr3_nt: TGTGCCAGCTTAACCGGGACTAGCGGGAGGGCCCGCGTCTACGAGCAGTACTTC; cdr3_aa: CASLTGTSGRARVYEQYF; j_call: TRBJ2-7; v_call: TRBV28; clone_size: .; d_call: TRBD2
cdr3_nt: TGTGCCAGCAGTGGCCGTCGACCGGGGGACTATGGCTACACCTTC; cdr3_aa: CASSGRRPGDYGYTF; j_call: TRBJ1-2; v_call: TRBV2; clone_size: few; d_call: .
cdr3_nt: TGCAGCGTCGTAGGGGGGAACACTGAAGCTTTCTTT; cdr3_aa: CSVVGGNTEAFF; j_call: TRBJ1-1; v_call: TRBV29-1; clone_size: .; d_call: .
cdr3_nt: TGTGCCAGCAGTGACGATGGGGAGGGGGAGCAGTACTTC; cdr3_aa: CASSDDGEGEQYF; j_call: TRBJ2-7; v_call: TRBV6-1; clone_size: .; d_call: TRBD2
cdr3_nt: TGTGCCAGTTACAGGGGTGGGAACACTGAAGCTTTCTTT; cdr3_aa: CASYRGGNTEAFF; j_call: TRBJ1-1; v_call: TRBV19; clone_size: .; d_call: TRBD1
cdr3_nt: TGCGCCAGCAGCGTCCAGGTGGGGCTATCTGGAAACACCATATATTTT; cdr3_aa: CASSVQVGLSGNTIYF; j_call: TRBJ1-3; v_call: TRBV5-1; clone_size: few; d_call: .
cdr3_nt: TGTGCCAGCAGTTGGACAGGGATAGATGAAAAACTGTTTTTT; cdr3_aa: CASSWTGIDEKLFF; j_call: TRBJ1-4; v_call: TRBV6-5; clone_size: .; d_call: TRBD1
cdr3_nt: TGTGCCAGCAGCACGACAGCTTTTGAGCAGTTCTTC; cdr3_aa: CASSTTAFEQFF; j_call: TRBJ2-1; v_call: TRBV7-9; clone_size: once; d_call: .
cdr3_nt: TGTGCCAGCAGAAGGGGATCGGATGAAAAACTGTTTTTT; cdr3_aa: CASRRGSDEKLFF; j_call: TRBJ1-4; v_call: TRBV2; clone_size: .; d_call: .
cdr3_nt: TGTGCCAGCAGCGCTAGCGGGCAGGTCAACACTGAAGCTTTCTTT; cdr3_aa: CASSASGQVNTEAFF; j_call: TRBJ1-1; v_call: TRBV9; clone_size: .; d_call: .
cdr3_nt: TGTGCCAGCAGCTTCACCATGGGGGGCAAAAACATTCAGTACTTC; cdr3_aa: CASSFTMGGKNIQYF; j_call: TRBJ2-4; v_call: TRBV11-2; clone_size: .; d_call: .
cdr3_nt: TGTGCCAGCAGTTTCCGGGGGGGTTTCGATACGCAGTATTTT; cdr3_aa: CASSFRGGFDTQYF; j_call: TRBJ2-3; v_call: TRBV6-5; clone_size: .; d_call: TRBD2
cdr3_nt: TGTGCCAGCAGCTTAGTAGGCGGGGGGGCCAGAGATACGCAGTATTTT; cdr3_aa: CASSLVGGGARDTQYF; j_call: TRBJ2-3; v_call: TRBV7-2; clone_size: .; d_call: TRBD2
cdr3_nt: TGTGCCAGCAGCGTAGGGGCCCAGACAGGCCAAGAGACCCAGTACTTC; cdr3_aa: CASSVGAQTGQETQYF; j_call: TRBJ2-5; v_call: TRBV9; clone_size: .; d_call: .
cdr3_nt: TGTGCCAGCAGCTTAGAGCGGGGGTCAAATGAGCAGTTCTTC; cdr3_aa: CASSLERGSNEQFF; j_call: TRBJ2-1; v_call: TRBV11-3; clone_size: .; d_call: TRBD2